This TCR beta chain was captured in a study of cytomegalovirus exposure and HLA in healthy donors. Assay used: immunoSEQ multiplex PCR; TCRdb lists only in-frame clones, some missing. The sample includes roughly 200,000 clones, about three quarters seen only once; the top ten take roughly 1.2%. This clone was picked up one time. The antigen remains unidentified. Germline trimming cut 6 bases from V and 0 bases from J; bases unmatched to any gene: 5. From germline, CDR1 is PRHDT and CDR2 FYEKMQ (reference sequence). This CDR3 has 15 amino acids. Study results and caveats: According to a later analysis, TCR clusters from the first cohort tended to co-occur in the approximately 120 validation repertoires. Associated with cytomegalovirus, according to the listing, were 150 to 200 TCR beta chains. In vitro data verified a few CMV-associated chains as specific for CMV antigens.

The sample consisted of PBMCs. This chain uses TRBV13 with TRBJ1-1; TRBD1 aligns across 9 bases. The receptor was isolated from a woman aged 25 to 45 in good health and CMV-seronegative. The CDR3 here is CASRGQGIMNTEAFF. CDR3 bases: TGTGCCAGCAGGGGACAGGGTATAATGAACACTGAAGCTTTCTTT.